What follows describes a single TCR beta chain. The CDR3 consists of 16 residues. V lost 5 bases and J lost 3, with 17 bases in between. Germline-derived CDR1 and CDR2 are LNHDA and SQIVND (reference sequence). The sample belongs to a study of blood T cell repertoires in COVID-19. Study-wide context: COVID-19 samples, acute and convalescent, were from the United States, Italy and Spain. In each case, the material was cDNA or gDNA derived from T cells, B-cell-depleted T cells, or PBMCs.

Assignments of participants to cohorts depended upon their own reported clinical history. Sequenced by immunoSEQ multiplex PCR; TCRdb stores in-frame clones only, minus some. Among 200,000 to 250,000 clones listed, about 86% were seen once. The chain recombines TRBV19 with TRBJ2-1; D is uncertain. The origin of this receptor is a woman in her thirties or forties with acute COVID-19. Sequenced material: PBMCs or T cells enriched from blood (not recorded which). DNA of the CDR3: TGTGCCAGTAGTTCTCCCCTTAGTCCCCTCTACAATGAGCAGTTCTTC. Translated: CASSSPLSPLYNEQFF.